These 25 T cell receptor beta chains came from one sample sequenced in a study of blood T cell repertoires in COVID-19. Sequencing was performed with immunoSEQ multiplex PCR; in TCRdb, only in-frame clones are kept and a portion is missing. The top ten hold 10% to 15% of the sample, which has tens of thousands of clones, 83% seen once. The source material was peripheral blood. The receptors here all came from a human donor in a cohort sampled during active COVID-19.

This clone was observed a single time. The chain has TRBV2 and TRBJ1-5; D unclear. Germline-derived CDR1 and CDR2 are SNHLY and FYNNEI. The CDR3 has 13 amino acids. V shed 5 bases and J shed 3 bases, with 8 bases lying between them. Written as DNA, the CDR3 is TGTGCCAGCAGTCCACAGCTCAATCAGCCCCAGCATTTT. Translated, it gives CASSPQLNQPQHF.

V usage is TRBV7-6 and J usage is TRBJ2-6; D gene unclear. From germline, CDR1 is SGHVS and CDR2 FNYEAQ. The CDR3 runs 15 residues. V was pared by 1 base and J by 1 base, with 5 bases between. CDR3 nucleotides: TGTGCCAGCAGCTTAGGAGTATCTGGGGCCAACGTCCTGACTTTC. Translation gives CASSLGVSGANVLTF.

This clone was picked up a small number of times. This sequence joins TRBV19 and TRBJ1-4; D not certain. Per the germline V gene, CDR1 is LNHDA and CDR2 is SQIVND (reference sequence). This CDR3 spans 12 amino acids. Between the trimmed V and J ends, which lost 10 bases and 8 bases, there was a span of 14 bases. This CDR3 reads CATSVAGEKLFF. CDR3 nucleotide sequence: TGTGCCACCTCGGTTGCGGGAGAAAAACTGTTTTTT. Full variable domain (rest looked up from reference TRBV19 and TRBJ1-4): DGGITQSPKYLFRKEGQNVTLSCEQNLNHDAMYWYRQDPGQGLRLIYYSQIVNDFQKGDIAEGYSVSREKKESFPLTVTSAQKNPTAFYLCATSVAGEKLFFGSGTQLSVL.

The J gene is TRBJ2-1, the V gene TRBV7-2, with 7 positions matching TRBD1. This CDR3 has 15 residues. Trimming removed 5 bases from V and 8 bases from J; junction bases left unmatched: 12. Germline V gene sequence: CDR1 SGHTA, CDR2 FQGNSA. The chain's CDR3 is CASSPASGTAYEQFF. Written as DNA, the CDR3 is TGTGCCAGCAGCCCAGCATCCGGGACAGCCTATGAGCAGTTCTTC.

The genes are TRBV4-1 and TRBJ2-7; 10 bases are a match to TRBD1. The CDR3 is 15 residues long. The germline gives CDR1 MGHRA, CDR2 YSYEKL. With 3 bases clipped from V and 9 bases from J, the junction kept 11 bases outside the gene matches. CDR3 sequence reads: CASSHTPGQGKGQYF. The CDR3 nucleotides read TGCGCCAGCAGCCACACTCCGGGACAGGGGAAAGGGCAGTACTTC.

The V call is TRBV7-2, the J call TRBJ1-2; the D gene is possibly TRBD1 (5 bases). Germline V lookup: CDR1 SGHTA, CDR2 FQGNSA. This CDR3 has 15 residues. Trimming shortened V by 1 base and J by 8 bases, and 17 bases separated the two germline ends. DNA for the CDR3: TGTGCCAGCAGCTTAGGTGGGGGGTCTAAGGAGGGCTACACCTTC. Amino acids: CASSLGGGSKEGYTF.

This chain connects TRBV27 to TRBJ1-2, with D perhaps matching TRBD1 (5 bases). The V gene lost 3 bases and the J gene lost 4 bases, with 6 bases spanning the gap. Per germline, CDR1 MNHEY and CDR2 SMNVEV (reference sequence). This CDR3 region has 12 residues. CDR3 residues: CASSFQGYGYTF. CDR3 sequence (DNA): TGTGCCAGCAGTTTCCAGGGCTATGGCTACACCTTC.

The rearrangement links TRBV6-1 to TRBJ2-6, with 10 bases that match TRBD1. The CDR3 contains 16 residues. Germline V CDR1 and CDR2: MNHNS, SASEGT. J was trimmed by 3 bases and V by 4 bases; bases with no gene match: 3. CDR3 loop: CASSGQGAVGANVLTF. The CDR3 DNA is TGTGCCAGCAGTGGACAGGGGGCTGTTGGGGCCAACGTCCTGACTTTC.

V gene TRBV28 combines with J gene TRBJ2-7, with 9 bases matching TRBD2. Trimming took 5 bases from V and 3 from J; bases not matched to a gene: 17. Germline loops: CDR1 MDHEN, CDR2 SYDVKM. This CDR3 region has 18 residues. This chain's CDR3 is CASSTPASGGPERYEQYF. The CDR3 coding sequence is TGTGCCAGCAGTACACCCGCAAGCGGGGGGCCCGAACGCTACGAGCAGTACTTC.

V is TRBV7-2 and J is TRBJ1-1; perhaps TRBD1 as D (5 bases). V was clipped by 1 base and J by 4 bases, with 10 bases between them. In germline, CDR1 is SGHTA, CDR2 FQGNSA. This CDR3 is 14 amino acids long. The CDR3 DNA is TGTGCCAGCAGCTTAGAGGGGTATAGCACTGAAGCTTTCTTT. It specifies CASSLEGYSTEAFF.

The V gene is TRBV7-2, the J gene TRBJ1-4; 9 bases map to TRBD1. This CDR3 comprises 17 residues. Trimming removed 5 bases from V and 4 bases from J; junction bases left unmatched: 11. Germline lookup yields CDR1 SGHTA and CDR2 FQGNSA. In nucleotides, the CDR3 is TGTGCCAGCAGCCCCTTCGCCGGGGGACAGGGTAATGAAAAACTGTTTTTT. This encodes CASSPFAGGQGNEKLFF.

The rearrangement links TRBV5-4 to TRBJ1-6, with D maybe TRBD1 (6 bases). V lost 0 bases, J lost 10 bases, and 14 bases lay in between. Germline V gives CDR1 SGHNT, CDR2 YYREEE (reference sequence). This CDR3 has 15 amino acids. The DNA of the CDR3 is TGTGCCAGCAGCTTGGGGGCGGGGGGCGAATCACCCCTCCACTTT. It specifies CASSLGAGGESPLHF.

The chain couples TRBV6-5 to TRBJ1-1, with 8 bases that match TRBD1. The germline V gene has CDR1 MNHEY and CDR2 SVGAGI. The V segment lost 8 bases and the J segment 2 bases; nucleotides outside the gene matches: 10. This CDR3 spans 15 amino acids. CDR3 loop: CASSRQGRFNTEAFF. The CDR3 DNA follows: TGTGCCAGCTCCCGACAGGGGAGATTTAACACTGAAGCTTTCTTT.

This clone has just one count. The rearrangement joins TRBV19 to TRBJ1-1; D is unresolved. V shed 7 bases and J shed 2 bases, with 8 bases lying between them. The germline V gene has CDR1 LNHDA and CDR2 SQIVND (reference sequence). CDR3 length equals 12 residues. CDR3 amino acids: CASMAGNTEAFF. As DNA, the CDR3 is TGTGCCAGTATGGCGGGAAACACTGAAGCTTTCTTT.

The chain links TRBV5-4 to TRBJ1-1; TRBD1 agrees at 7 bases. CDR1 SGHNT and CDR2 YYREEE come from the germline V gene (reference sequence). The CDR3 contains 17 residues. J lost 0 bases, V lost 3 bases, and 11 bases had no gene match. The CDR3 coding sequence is TGTGCCAGCAGCTACGCAGGGGGTGGGCCAATGAACACTGAAGCTTTCTTT. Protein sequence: CASSYAGGGPMNTEAFF.

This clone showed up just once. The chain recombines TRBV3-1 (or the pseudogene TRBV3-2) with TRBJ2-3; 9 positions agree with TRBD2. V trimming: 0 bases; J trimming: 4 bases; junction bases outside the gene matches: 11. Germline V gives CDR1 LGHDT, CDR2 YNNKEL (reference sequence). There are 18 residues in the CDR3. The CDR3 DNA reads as TGTGCCAGCAGCCAAGAAATCCCAGGGGCGGGGGGGGCAGATACGCAGTATTTT. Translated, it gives CASSQEIPGAGGADTQYF.

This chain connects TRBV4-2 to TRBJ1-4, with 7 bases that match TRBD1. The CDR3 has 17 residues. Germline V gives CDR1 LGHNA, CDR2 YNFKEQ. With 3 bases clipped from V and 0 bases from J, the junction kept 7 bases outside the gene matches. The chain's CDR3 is CASSQKGQFATNEKLFF. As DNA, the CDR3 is TGTGCCAGCAGCCAGAAGGGACAGTTTGCAACTAATGAAAAACTGTTTTTT.

CDR3 bases: TGTGCCATCTCAAGGACAGGTTTTGAAGCTTTCTTT. This codes for CAISRTGFEAFF. This rearrangement joins TRBV10-3 to TRBJ1-1; 7 positions match TRBD1. This CDR3 spans 12 amino acids. Trimming took 8 bases from V and 7 from J; bases not matched to a gene: 7. Per the germline V gene, CDR1 is ENHRY and CDR2 is SYGVKD.

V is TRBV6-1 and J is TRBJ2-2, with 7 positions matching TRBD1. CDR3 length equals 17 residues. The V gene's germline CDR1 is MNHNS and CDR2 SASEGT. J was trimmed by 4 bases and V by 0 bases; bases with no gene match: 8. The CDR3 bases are TGTGCCAGCAGTGAAGCCCGACAGGGAAGGATCACCGGGGAGCTGTTTTTT. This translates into CASSEARQGRITGELFF.

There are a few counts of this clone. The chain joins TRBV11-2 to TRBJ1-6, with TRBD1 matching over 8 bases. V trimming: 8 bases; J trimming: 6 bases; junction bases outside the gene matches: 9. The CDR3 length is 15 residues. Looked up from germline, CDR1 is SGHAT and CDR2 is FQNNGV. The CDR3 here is CASATGTGGNSPLHF. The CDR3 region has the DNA TGTGCCAGCGCCACGGGAACAGGGGGTAATTCACCCCTCCACTTT.

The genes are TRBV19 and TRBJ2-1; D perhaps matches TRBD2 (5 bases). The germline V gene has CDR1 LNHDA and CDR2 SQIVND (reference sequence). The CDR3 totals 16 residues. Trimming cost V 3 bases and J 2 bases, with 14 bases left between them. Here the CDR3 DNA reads TGTGCCAGTAGTATCAGTCTAGCTGGGGCCTACAATGAGCAGTTCTTC. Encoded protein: CASSISLAGAYNEQFF. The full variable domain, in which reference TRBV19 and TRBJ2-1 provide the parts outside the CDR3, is DGGITQSPKYLFRKEGQNVTLSCEQNLNHDAMYWYRQDPGQGLRLIYYSQIVNDFQKGDIAEGYSVSREKKESFPLTVTSAQKNPTAFYLCASSISLAGAYNEQFFGPGTRLTVL.

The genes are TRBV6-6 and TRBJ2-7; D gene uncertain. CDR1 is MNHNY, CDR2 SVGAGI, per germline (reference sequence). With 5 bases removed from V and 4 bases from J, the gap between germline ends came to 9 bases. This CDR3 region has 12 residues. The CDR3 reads CASSRLGYEQYF. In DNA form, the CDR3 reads TGTGCCAGCAGTCGGCTAGGTTACGAGCAGTACTTC.

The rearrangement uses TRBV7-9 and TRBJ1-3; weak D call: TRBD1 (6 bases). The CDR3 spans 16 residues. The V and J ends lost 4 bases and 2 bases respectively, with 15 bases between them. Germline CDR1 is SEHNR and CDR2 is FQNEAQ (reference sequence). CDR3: CASSSTRGGPGNTIYF. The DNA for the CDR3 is TGTGCCAGCAGCTCCACTAGGGGGGGGCCTGGAAACACCATATATTTT.

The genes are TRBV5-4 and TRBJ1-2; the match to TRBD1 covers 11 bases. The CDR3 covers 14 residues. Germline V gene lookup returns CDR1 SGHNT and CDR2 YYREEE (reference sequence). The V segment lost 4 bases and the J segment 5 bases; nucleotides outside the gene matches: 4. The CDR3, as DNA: TGTGCCAGCAGCAGCGGACAGGGGGCTTATGGCTACACCTTC. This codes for CASSSGQGAYGYTF.

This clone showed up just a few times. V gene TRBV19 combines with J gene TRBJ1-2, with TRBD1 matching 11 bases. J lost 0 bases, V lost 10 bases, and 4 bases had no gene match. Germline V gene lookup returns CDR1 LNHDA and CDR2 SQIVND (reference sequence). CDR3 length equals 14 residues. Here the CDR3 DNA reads TGTGCCACCGGACAGGGGGCCTCTAACTATGGCTACACCTTC. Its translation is CATGQGASNYGYTF.